These T cell receptor beta chains were read from a single sample in a study of radiotherapy plus CTLA-4 blockade in lung cancer. Some clones are missing from TCRdb's copy, which holds only in-frame ones; the method was immunoSEQ multiplex PCR. There are 35,000 to 40,000 clones in the sample; 86% occur only once, and 20% to 25% lies in the top ten. Sequences were derived from peripheral blood, sampled from a patient treated with radiotherapy plus ipilimumab. The receptors stem from a human donor with non-small cell lung cancer whose response to radiotherapy plus ipilimumab could not be evaluated. CDR3s include the opening cysteine and the closing phenylalanine or tryptophan. A D gene is named only where the DNA matches it firmly. Some rows mark clone size as missing; the rest say once, few, many or name a class of expanded clone.

abundance	d_gene	v_gene	j_gene	CDR3aa	CDR3nt
NA	TRBD2	TRBV10-3	TRBJ2-7	CAISESRRSGGPGSYEQYF	TGTGCCATCAGTGAGTCGAGGCGTAGCGGGGGCCCCGGCTCCTACGAGCAGTACTTC
NA	NA	TRBV6-5	TRBJ2-7	CASKFQGTSDEQYF	TGTGCCAGCAAGTTCCAGGGTACCTCGGACGAGCAGTACTTC
NA	NA	TRBV19	TRBJ1-1	CASSILAANTEAFF	TGTGCCAGTAGTATCTTAGCCGCCAACACTGAAGCTTTCTTT
NA	NA	TRBV20-1	TRBJ2-5	CSATNQGTQYF	TGCAGTGCGACAAACCAGGGCACCCAGTACTTC
NA	NA	TRBV19	TRBJ1-6	CASSMFPDGGNSPLHF	TGTGCCAGTAGTATGTTCCCCGACGGGGGGAATTCACCCCTCCACTTT
once	TRBD2	TRBV9	TRBJ2-1	CASSPSGSSYNEQFF	TGTGCCAGCAGCCCTAGCGGGAGCTCCTACAATGAGCAGTTCTTC
NA	TRBD2	TRBV25-1	TRBJ2-1	CASSDGGGGNEQFF	TGTGCCAGCAGTGATGGGGGCGGGGGGAATGAGCAGTTCTTC
NA	NA	TRBV14	TRBJ2-1	CASSQQGWVYNEQFF	TGTGCCAGCAGCCAACAGGGCTGGGTGTACAATGAGCAGTTCTTC
NA	TRBD1	TRBV5-1	TRBJ2-1	CASSLARTGYNEQFF	TGCGCCAGCAGCTTGGCCAGGACAGGATACAATGAGCAGTTCTTC
NA	NA	TRBV11-3	TRBJ2-1	CASSLESSSYNEQFF	TGTGCCAGCAGCTTAGAGTCTAGCAGCTACAATGAGCAGTTCTTC
NA	TRBD2	TRBV11-3	TRBJ2-2	CASSLSGDRTGELFF	TGTGCCAGCAGCTTAAGCGGGGACCGCACCGGGGAGCTGTTTTTT
NA	NA	TRBV5-8	TRBJ2-7	CASSFGNRPYEQYF	TGTGCCAGCAGCTTCGGAAACAGGCCCTACGAGCAGTACTTC
NA	TRBD2	TRBV25-1	TRBJ2-1	CASREMGGLAGEQFF	TGTGCCAGCAGGGAGATGGGGGGGTTGGCGGGTGAGCAGTTCTTC
NA	TRBD2	TRBV19	TRBJ2-4	CASSIQPSGGGSGNENIQYF	TGTGCCAGTAGTATTCAGCCGAGTGGGGGGGGTTCCGGGAACGAGAACATTCAGTACTTC
NA	NA	TRBV7-2	TRBJ2-3	CASSPGLRTDTQYF	TGTGCCAGCAGCCCGGGACTTCGCACAGATACGCAGTATTTT
NA	TRBD1	TRBV19	TRBJ2-5	CATMDRDETQYF	TGTGCCACCATGGACAGGGACGAGACCCAGTACTTC
NA	TRBD2	TRBV2	TRBJ2-3	CASLRIGGYTDTQYF	TGTGCCAGCCTTCGTATCGGGGGGTACACAGATACGCAGTATTTT
NA	NA	TRBV4-1	TRBJ1-6	CASSQSGGAGNSPLHF	TGCGCCAGCAGCCAAAGTGGAGGGGCGGGTAATTCACCCCTCCACTTT
NA	NA	TRBV5-1	TRBJ2-7	CASSLKGESFIGEQYF	TGCGCCAGCAGCCTCAAGGGGGAAAGTTTTATAGGCGAGCAGTACTTC
once	NA	TRBV7-3	TRBJ2-1	CASSLFPSPTGGSEQFF	TGTGCCAGCAGCCTCTTTCCCTCCCCGACAGGCGGTAGTGAGCAGTTCTTC
NA	TRBD2	TRBV7-7	TRBJ2-5	CASSLSPGGETQYF	TGTGCTAGCAGCTTAAGTCCGGGGGGAGAGACCCAGTACTTC
NA	NA	TRBV2	TRBJ1-1	CASTGQRPEAFF	TGTGCCAGCACGGGACAAAGGCCCGAAGCTTTCTTT
NA	TRBD2	TRBV9	TRBJ2-3	CASSDLAGSLPDTQYF	TGTGCCAGCAGTGATTTAGCGGGAAGCCTCCCTGATACGCAGTATTTT
NA	NA	TRBV14	TRBJ2-7	CASSLQGYEQYF	TGTGCCAGCAGCCTTCAGGGATACGAGCAGTACTTC
NA	TRBD1	TRBV7-2	TRBJ2-3	CASSRTRTGGHTDTQYF	TGTGCCAGCAGCCGGACTCGGACAGGGGGCCACACAGATACGCAGTATTTT
few	NA	TRBV6-1	TRBJ2-7	CASSVDSSYEQYF	TGTGCCAGCAGTGTAGACAGCTCCTACGAGCAGTACTTC
NA	NA	TRBV7-7	TRBJ2-3	CASSPQGGDTQYF	TGTGCTAGCAGCCCCCAGGGGGGAGATACGCAGTATTTT
NA	NA	TRBV7-2	TRBJ1-6	CASSLAHLQPLHF	TGTGCCAGCAGCTTAGCCCACCTCCAGCCCCTCCACTTT
NA	TRBD2	TRBV7-9	TRBJ2-7	CASSPRGGTEQYF	TGTGCCAGCAGCCCCCGCGGGGGGACCGAGCAGTACTTC
few	TRBD2	TRBV28	TRBJ2-1	CASRAGTSSREQFF	TGTGCCAGCAGGGCCGGGACTAGCAGCCGCGAGCAGTTCTTC
NA	NA	TRBV5-1	TRBJ2-3	CASSPREGGRDTQYF	TGCGCCAGCAGCCCCCGCGAAGGAGGAAGAGATACGCAGTATTTT
NA	NA	TRBV18	TRBJ2-2	CASSLRLGDGGELFF	TGTGCCAGCTCCCTCCGACTAGGGGACGGCGGGGAGCTGTTTTTT
NA	NA	TRBV5-1	TRBJ2-7	CASSLFGRDEQYF	TGCGCCAGCAGCTTGTTCGGGAGAGACGAGCAGTACTTC
NA	NA	TRBV2	TRBJ1-2	CASSDERYGYTF	TGTGCCAGCAGTGATGAGAGATATGGCTACACCTTC
medium-sized	TRBD1	TRBV29-1	TRBJ2-7	CSVRRQGTYEQYF	TGCAGCGTTCGGCGACAGGGAACCTACGAGCAGTACTTC
NA	NA	TRBV7-7	TRBJ2-2	CASSMSQWGLLFF	TGTGCTAGCAGCATGAGTCAGTGGGGCTTGTTGTTTTTT
once	TRBD2	TRBV7-8	TRBJ2-7	CASSWGGGSSYEQYF	TGTGCCAGCAGCTGGGGCGGGGGGAGCTCCTACGAGCAGTACTTC
NA	TRBD2	TRBV29-1	TRBJ2-1	CSVDKASGSFILYNEQFF	TGCAGCGTTGATAAGGCTAGCGGGAGTTTTATTTTGTACAATGAGCAGTTCTTC